This entry lists 4 T cell receptor beta chains sequenced from one sample in a study of beta chain features in type 1 diabetes. Expressed TCRB transcripts were sequenced because the isolated RNA had all been reverse transcribed beforehand. Sequencing used immunoSEQ multiplex PCR; TCRdb keeps in-frame clones, though not all of them. The sample holds 400,000 to 450,000 clones, 11% to 15% seen once. Sequenced sample: naive CD4+ T cells from blood. These receptors were obtained from a man aged 25-45 years in good health.

This clone was counted between two and nine times. The chain joins TRBV5-4 to TRBJ1-3; no reliable D call. From germline, CDR1 is SGHNT and CDR2 YYREEE (reference sequence). The CDR3 length is 12 residues. With 2 bases removed from V and 2 bases from J, the gap between germline ends came to 2 bases. CDR3 residues: CASSFPGNTIYF. The CDR3 DNA reads TGTGCCAGCAGCTTTCCTGGAAACACCATATATTTT.

The chain recombines TRBV10-3 with TRBJ1-1; D is unresolved. V lost 2 bases to trimming and J lost 6 bases, with 13 bases between them. The CDR3 is 14 amino acids. Per germline, CDR1 ENHRY and CDR2 SYGVKD. CDR3 in amino acids: CAISERQDLAEAFF. CDR3 DNA sequence: TGTGCCATCAGTGAGAGGCAGGATTTGGCTGAAGCTTTCTTT.

V is TRBV7-9 and J is TRBJ2-3, with 8 bases matching TRBD2. Germline loops: CDR1 SEHNR, CDR2 FQNEAQ (reference sequence). This CDR3 is built from 15 residues. V gave up 5 bases and J gave up 5 bases; unmatched junction bases: 9. Here the CDR3 reads CASSHPSGQGDTQYF. CDR3 DNA: TGTGCCAGCAGCCACCCTAGCGGGCAAGGAGATACGCAGTATTTT.

Only a few counts were recorded for this clone. This chain connects TRBV9 to TRBJ2-3; D remains unclear. This CDR3 contains 13 residues. The V end lost 0 bases, the J end lost 6 bases, and 8 bases lay between the germline ends. Germline CDR1 reads SGDLS; CDR2 reads YYNGEE. The CDR3 here is CASSVAAPDTQYF. The CDR3, as DNA: TGTGCCAGCAGCGTAGCCGCCCCGGATACGCAGTATTTT.